These T cell receptor beta chains were read from a single sample in a study of blood T cells in healthy people across ages. TCRdb analysed the 5' RACE reads with MiXCR anew, one entry per CDR3 protein. The sample consists of hundreds of thousands of distinct CDR3 sequences, 45% to 70% of them appearing once. Sequencing was done on a sample of blood. These receptors originate from a man aged 35-49 years in good health. The CDR3 runs from the conserved cysteine through the conserved F or W. A D gene is named only where the DNA matches it firmly. The size entry is marked missing in some rows and otherwise reads once, few, many or a size class.

len: 14; abundance: .; v_gene: TRBV6-2/TRBV6-3; d_gene: .; j_gene: TRBJ1-2; CDR3nt: TGTGCCAGCGCCTCGGGGACGACTAACTATGGCTACACCTTC; CDR3aa: CASASGTTNYGYTF
len: 16; abundance: .; v_gene: TRBV13; d_gene: .; j_gene: TRBJ2-3; CDR3nt: TGTGCCAGCACAGCTTTCATCGCGGGAAGCACAGATACGCAGTATTTT; CDR3aa: CASTAFIAGSTDTQYF
len: 16; abundance: .; v_gene: TRBV4-1; d_gene: .; j_gene: TRBJ1-1; CDR3nt: TGCGCCAGCAGCCAAGAGGGAGCCGGAACACTCACTGAAGCTTTCTTT; CDR3aa: CASSQEGAGTLTEAFF
len: 11; abundance: .; v_gene: TRBV5-6; d_gene: .; j_gene: TRBJ2-1; CDR3nt: TGTGCCAGCAGCAAACACAATGAGCAGTTCTTC; CDR3aa: CASSKHNEQFF
len: 18; abundance: .; v_gene: TRBV4-3; d_gene: .; j_gene: TRBJ1-1; CDR3nt: TGCGCCAGCAGCCTGAATATCGGCAGCTCAATTGGGAACACTGAAGCTTTCTTT; CDR3aa: CASSLNIGSSIGNTEAFF
len: 15; abundance: .; v_gene: TRBV4-3; d_gene: .; j_gene: TRBJ2-1; CDR3nt: TGCGCCAGCAGCCAAGACCCGACTCGATACAATGAGCAGTTCTTC; CDR3aa: CASSQDPTRYNEQFF
len: 14; abundance: .; v_gene: TRBV21-1; d_gene: .; j_gene: TRBJ1-1; CDR3nt: TGTGCCAGCAGCAAAGCGAGGGGGCAGGGTGAAGCTTTCTTT; CDR3aa: CASSKARGQGEAFF
len: 16; abundance: .; v_gene: TRBV5-8; d_gene: TRBD2; j_gene: TRBJ2-3; CDR3nt: TGTGCCAGCAGCTTTAAGGCGGGGGTTTCCACAGATACGCAGTATTTT; CDR3aa: CASSFKAGVSTDTQYF
len: 14; abundance: .; v_gene: TRBV6-5; d_gene: .; j_gene: TRBJ2-1; CDR3nt: TGTGCCAGCAGTTACTCCTCCATTAACAATGAGCAGTTCTTC; CDR3aa: CASSYSSINNEQFF
len: 15; abundance: once; v_gene: TRBV5-1; d_gene: TRBD1; j_gene: TRBJ1-1; CDR3nt: TGCGCCAGCAGCGGGGACGACAGGGTAGGGACTGAAGCTTTCTTT; CDR3aa: CASSGDDRVGTEAFF
len: 14; abundance: many; v_gene: TRBV7-2; d_gene: .; j_gene: TRBJ1-2; CDR3nt: TGTGCCAGCAGCCCAGGTGGCCAGCAGCGAGGCTACACCTTC; CDR3aa: CASSPGGQQRGYTF
len: 13; abundance: .; v_gene: TRBV4-1; d_gene: .; j_gene: TRBJ2-5; CDR3nt: TGCGCCAGCAGCGCCGCGGAGAAAGAGACCCAGTACTTC; CDR3aa: CASSAAEKETQYF
len: 13; abundance: few; v_gene: TRBV7-9; d_gene: .; j_gene: TRBJ2-1; CDR3nt: TGTGCCAGCAGCCCCCAGGGGTCCAATGAGCAGTTCTTC; CDR3aa: CASSPQGSNEQFF
len: 15; abundance: few; v_gene: TRBV10-3; d_gene: .; j_gene: TRBJ2-7; CDR3nt: TGTGCCATCAGTGACCCCGGGACCCACGCCTACGAGCAGTACTTC; CDR3aa: CAISDPGTHAYEQYF
len: 14; abundance: .; v_gene: TRBV20-1; d_gene: .; j_gene: TRBJ2-3; CDR3nt: TGCAGTGCTAGGGGTGGGGGAAAGAAGGCTACGCAGTATTTT; CDR3aa: CSARGGGKKATQYF
len: 15; abundance: few; v_gene: TRBV4-2; d_gene: .; j_gene: TRBJ1-5; CDR3nt: TGTGCCAGCAGCCAAGATAGTGGAGTCAATCAGCCCCAGCATTTT; CDR3aa: CASSQDSGVNQPQHF
len: 16; abundance: .; v_gene: TRBV5-1; d_gene: .; j_gene: TRBJ2-7; CDR3nt: TGCGCCAGCAGCGGGGAGGTAGGGGGGCCATTCTACGAGCAGTACTTC; CDR3aa: CASSGEVGGPFYEQYF
len: 14; abundance: .; v_gene: TRBV12-3/TRBV12-4; d_gene: TRBD1; j_gene: TRBJ2-5; CDR3nt: TGTGCCAGCAGTCCCGCCGGGACAGAAGAGACCCAGTACTTC; CDR3aa: CASSPAGTEETQYF
len: 17; abundance: few; v_gene: TRBV27; d_gene: .; j_gene: TRBJ2-5; CDR3nt: TGTGCCAGCAGTTTATCAGGGGTCGCCTACATACAAGAGACCCAGTACTTC; CDR3aa: CASSLSGVAYIQETQYF
len: 13; abundance: .; v_gene: TRBV6-5; d_gene: TRBD2; j_gene: TRBJ2-5; CDR3nt: TGTGCCAGCAGTTATTGGGAGGGGGAGACCCAGTACTTC; CDR3aa: CASSYWEGETQYF
len: 12; abundance: .; v_gene: TRBV9; d_gene: .; j_gene: TRBJ1-1; CDR3nt: TGTGCCAGCAGCCCCGACAGGCCTGAAGCTTTCTTT; CDR3aa: CASSPDRPEAFF
len: 16; abundance: .; v_gene: TRBV7-2; d_gene: .; j_gene: TRBJ2-2; CDR3nt: TGTGCCAGCAGCCCTCGGAGGCGGGCGAACACCGGGGAGCTGTTTTTT; CDR3aa: CASSPRRRANTGELFF